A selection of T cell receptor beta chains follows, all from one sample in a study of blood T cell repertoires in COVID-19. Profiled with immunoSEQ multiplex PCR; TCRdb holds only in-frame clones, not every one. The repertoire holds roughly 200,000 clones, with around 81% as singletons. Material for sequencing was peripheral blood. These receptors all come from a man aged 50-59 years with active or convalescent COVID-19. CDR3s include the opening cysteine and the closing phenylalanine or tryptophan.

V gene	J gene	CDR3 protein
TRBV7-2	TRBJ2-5	CASSLVDRSQETQYF
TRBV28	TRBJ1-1	CASSPPLVRGKNTEAFF
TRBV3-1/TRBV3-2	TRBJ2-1	CASSLSGGIITEQFF
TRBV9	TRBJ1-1	CASSGAGTAGEAFF
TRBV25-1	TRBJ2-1	CASSEFGGGPYNEQFF
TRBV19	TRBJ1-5	CASSIDRGGNQPQHF
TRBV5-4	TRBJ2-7	CASSLLLGQGPYEQYF
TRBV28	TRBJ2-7	CASSQWYEQYF
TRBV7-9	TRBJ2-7	CASSSQGGVSEQYF
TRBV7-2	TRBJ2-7	CASSLRGGPYEQYF
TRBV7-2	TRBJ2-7	CASSLSSGGAESYEQYF
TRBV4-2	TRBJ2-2	CASSLVKAGTGELFF
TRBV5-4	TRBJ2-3	CASSPTISSTDTQYF
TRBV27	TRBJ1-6	CASSRGTGNSPLHF
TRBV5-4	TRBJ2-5	CASSLAAGPAEQTQYF
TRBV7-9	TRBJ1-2	CASSPGSTYGYTF
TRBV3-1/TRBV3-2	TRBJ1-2	CASTPQGLGYGYTF
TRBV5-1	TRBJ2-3	CASSRGYTDTQYF
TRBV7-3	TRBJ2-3	CASSQQGSDTQYF
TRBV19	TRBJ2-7	CASSRSFHEQYF
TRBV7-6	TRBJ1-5	CASSGTPGGNQPQHF
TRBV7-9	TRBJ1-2	CASSPEGQGPNGYTF
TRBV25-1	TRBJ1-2	CASSESFGYTF
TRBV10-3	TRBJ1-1	CAIRAGDTEAFF
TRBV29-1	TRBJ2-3	CSVDLAGEGTQYF
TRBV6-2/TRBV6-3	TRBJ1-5	CASSYSVGASQPQHF
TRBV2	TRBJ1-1	CASSGSRQGTEAFF
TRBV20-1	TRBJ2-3	CSASRTSGVLDTQYF
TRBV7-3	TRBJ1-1	CASSSSMNTEAFF
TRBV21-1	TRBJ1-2	CASSKAKGVGGYTF
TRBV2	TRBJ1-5	CASRLDNQPQHF
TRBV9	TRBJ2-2	CASSVVEGSGELFF
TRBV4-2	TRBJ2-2	CASSQEGAGTANTGELFF
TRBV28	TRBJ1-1	CASAENTEAFF
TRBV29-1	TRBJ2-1	CSVGSGQSYNEQFF
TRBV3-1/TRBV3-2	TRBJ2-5	CASSQWGGELGQETQYF
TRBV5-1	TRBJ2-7	CASSLGDRGPLFGDEQYF
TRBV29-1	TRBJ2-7	CSVGSDTAYEQYF
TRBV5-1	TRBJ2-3	CASSPLSSGGATDTQYF
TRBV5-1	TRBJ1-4	CASSLTGDDEKLFF
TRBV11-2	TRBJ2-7	CASSSQGYEQYF
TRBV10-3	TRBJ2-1	CAISESASSYNEQFF
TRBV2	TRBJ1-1	CASSPGQLNTEAFF
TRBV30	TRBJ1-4	CAWQSTNEKLFF
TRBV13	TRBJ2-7	CASRRGPAYEQYF
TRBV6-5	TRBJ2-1	CASSSSGAHEQFF
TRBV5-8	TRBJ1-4	CASSFGAGSATNEKLFF
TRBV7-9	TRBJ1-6	CASSPPGTSPLHF
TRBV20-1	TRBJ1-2	CSASYGTDYGYTF
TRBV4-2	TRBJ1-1	CASSQDWTGGTEAFF
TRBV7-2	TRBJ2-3	CASSLVLAGGYTDTQYF